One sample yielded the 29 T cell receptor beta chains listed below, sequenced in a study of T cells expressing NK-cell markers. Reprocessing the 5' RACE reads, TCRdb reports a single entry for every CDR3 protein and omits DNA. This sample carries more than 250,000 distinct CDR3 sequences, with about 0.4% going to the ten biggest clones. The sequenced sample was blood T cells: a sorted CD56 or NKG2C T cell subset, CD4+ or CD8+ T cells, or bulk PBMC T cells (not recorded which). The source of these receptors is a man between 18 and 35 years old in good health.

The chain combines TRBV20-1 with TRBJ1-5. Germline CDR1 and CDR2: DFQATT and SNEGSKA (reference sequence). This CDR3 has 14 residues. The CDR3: CSARGGQLNQPQHF.

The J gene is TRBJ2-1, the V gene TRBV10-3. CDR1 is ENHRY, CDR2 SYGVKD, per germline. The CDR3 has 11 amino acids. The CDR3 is CAIRALDEQFF.

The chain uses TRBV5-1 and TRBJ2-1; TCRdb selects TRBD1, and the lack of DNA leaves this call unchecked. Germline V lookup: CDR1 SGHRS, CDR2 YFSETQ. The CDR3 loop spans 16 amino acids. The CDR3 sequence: CASSPRPGQGLYEQFF.

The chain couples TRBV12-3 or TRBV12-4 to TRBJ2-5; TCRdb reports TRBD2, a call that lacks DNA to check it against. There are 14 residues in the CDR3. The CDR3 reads CASSLLLAQETQYF.

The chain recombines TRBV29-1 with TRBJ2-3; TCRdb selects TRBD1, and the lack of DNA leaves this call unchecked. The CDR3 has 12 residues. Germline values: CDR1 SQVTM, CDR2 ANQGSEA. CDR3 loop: CSEMTGTDTQYF.

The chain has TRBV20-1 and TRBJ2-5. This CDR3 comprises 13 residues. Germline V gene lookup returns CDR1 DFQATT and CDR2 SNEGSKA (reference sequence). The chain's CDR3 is CSARGRFQETQYF.

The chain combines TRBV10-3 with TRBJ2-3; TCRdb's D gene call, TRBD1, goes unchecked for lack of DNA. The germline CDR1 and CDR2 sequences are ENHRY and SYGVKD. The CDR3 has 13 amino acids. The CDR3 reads CAITQTGQRTQYF.

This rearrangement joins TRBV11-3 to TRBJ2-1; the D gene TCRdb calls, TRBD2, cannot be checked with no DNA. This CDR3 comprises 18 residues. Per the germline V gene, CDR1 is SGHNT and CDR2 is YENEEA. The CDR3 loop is CASSFRAAKRQTYNEQFF.

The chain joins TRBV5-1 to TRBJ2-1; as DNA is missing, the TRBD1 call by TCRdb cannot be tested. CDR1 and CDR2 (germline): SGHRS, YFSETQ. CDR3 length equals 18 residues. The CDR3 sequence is CASSKYLGQGGSYNEQFF.

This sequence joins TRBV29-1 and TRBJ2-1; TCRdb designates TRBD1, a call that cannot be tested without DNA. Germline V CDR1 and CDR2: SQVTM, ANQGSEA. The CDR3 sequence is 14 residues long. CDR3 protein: CSVEDGGQGDRGFF.

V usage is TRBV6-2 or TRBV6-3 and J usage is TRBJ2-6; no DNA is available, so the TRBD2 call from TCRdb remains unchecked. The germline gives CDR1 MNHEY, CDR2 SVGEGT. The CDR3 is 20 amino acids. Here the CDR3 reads CASSYSRLAGPWSGANVLTF.

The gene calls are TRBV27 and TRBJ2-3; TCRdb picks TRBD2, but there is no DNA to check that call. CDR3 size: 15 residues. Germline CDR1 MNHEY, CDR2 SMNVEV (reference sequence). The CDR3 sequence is CASSSGEVFTDTQYF.

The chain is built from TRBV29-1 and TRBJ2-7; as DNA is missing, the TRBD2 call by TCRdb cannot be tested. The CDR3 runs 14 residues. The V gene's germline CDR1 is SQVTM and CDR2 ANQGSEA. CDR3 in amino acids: CSVSGIGAFYEQYF.

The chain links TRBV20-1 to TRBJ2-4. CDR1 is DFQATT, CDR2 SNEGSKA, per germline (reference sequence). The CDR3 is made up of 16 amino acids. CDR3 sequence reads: CSARDPQRSAKNIQYF.

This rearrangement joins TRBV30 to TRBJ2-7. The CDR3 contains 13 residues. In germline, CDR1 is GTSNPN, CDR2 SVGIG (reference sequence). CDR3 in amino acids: CAWSRTSPYEQYF.

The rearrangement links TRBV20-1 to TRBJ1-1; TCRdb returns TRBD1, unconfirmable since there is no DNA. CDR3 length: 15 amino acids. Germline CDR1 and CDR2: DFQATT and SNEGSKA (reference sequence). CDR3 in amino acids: CSAQGQGGKNTEAFF.

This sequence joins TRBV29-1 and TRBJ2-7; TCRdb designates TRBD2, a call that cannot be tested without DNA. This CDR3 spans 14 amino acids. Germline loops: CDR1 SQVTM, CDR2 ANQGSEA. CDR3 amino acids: CSVVRQGEPYEQYF.

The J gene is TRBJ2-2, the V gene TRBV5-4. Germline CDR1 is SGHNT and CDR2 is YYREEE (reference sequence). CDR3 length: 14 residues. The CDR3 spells CASSFARSAGELFF. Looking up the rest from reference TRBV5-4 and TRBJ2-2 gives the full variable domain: ETGVTQSPTHLIKTRGQQVTLRCSSQSGHNTVSWYQQALGQGPQFIFQYYREEENGRGNFPPRFSGLQFPNYSSELNVNALELDDSALYLCASSFARSAGELFFGEGSRLTVL.

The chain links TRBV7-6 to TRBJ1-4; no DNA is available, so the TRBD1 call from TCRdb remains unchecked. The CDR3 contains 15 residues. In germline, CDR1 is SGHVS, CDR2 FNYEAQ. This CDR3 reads CASSLVGGASEKLFF.

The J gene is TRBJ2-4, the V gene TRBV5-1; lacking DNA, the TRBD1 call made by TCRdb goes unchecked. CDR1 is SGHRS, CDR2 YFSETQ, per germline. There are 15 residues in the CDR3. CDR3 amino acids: CANRPREGTKNIQYF.

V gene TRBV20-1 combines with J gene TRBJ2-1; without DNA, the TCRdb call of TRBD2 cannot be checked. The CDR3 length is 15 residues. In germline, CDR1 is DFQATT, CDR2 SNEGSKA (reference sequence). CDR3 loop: CSASGVREGRHEQFF.

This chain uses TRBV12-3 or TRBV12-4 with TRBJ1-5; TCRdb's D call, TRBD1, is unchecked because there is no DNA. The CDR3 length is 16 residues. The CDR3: CASSSRGVRGNQPQHF.

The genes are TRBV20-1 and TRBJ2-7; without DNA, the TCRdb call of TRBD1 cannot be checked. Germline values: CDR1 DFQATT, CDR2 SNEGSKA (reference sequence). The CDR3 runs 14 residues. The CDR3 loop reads CSARTGPPPYEQYF.

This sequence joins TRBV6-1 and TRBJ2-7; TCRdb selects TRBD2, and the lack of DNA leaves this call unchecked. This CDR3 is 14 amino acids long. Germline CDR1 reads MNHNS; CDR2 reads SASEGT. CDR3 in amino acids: CASRAGGRIYEQYF.

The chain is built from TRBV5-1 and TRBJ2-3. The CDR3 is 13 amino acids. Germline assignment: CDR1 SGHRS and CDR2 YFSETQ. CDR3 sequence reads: CARAASSTDTQYF.

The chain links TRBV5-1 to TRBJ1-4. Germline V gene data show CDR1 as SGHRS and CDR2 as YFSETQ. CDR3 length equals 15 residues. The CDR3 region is CASSLTNPTNEKLFF.

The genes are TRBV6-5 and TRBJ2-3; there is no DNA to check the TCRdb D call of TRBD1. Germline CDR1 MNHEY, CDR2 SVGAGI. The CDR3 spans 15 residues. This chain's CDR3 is CASSYFGTAPDTQYF.

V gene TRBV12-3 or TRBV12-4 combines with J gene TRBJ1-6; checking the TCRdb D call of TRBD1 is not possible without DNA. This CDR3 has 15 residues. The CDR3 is CASSSSGTGFSPLHF.

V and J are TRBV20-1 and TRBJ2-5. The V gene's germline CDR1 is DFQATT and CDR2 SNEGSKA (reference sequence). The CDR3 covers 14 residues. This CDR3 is CSARQPSAQETQYF.